A selection of T cell receptor beta chains follows, all from one sample in a study of blood T cell repertoires in COVID-19. Repertoires were generated with immunoSEQ multiplex PCR, while TCRdb's copy carries only in-frame clones and drops some. The top ten clones hold around 1.7% of a sample with 130,000 to 150,000 clones, over 75% of them seen once. Sequencing used peripheral blood. Receptor source: a woman in her 50s with acute or convalescent COVID-19. Each CDR3 is given with its conserved first and last residue.

v_call: TRBV5-1
cdr3_length: 13
cdr3_aa: CASRTQASDGYTF

v_call: TRBV7-9
cdr3_length: 15
cdr3_aa: CASSLVVGGGNEQFF

v_call: TRBV5-6
cdr3_length: 16
cdr3_aa: CASSFGTGWLNQPQHF

v_call: TRBV5-1
cdr3_length: 15
cdr3_aa: CASSPERRHYNEQFF

v_call: TRBV11-3
cdr3_length: 15
cdr3_aa: CASSLGGLASNEQFF

v_call: TRBV5-1
cdr3_length: 14
cdr3_aa: CASSGDRPHTEAFF

v_call: TRBV4-1
cdr3_length: 16
cdr3_aa: CASSQDFEEGNQPQHF

v_call: TRBV6-6
cdr3_length: 14
cdr3_aa: CASTTQGRNYGYTF

v_call: TRBV6-1
cdr3_length: 14
cdr3_aa: CASSEAAGFYGYTF

v_call: TRBV9
cdr3_length: 17
cdr3_aa: CASSVDTAYDRGHEQYF

v_call: TRBV2
cdr3_length: 13
cdr3_aa: CASRGPGDEKLFF

v_call: TRBV7-9
cdr3_length: 14
cdr3_aa: CASSPWDYLNEQFF

v_call: TRBV6-5
cdr3_length: 14
cdr3_aa: CASSAGTIPLEQYF

v_call: TRBV6-1
cdr3_length: 14
cdr3_aa: CASREGGPQETQYF

v_call: TRBV18
cdr3_length: 14
cdr3_aa: CASFTGESGNTIYF

v_call: TRBV10-3
cdr3_length: 12
cdr3_aa: CAISDGGWEQYF

v_call: TRBV10-2
cdr3_length: 14
cdr3_aa: CASCTGTGAYEQYF

v_call: TRBV5-4
cdr3_length: 15
cdr3_aa: CASSLDGRGNEKLFF

v_call: TRBV7-6
cdr3_length: 15
cdr3_aa: CASSLLAGSYNEQFF

v_call: TRBV6-5
cdr3_length: 14
cdr3_aa: CASSSAGGRDEQYF

v_call: TRBV12-3/TRBV12-4
cdr3_length: 13
cdr3_aa: CASSWGRDQPQHF

v_call: TRBV27
cdr3_length: 13
cdr3_aa: CASSLWGADTQYF

v_call: TRBV6-5
cdr3_length: 14
cdr3_aa: CASSSPQGGGELFF

v_call: TRBV28
cdr3_length: 14
cdr3_aa: CASSLKQGAKPQHF

v_call: TRBV10-1
cdr3_length: 17
cdr3_aa: CASSEASSEGDKVEAFF

v_call: TRBV7-8
cdr3_length: 15
cdr3_aa: CASSLVGAPAEKLFF

v_call: TRBV18
cdr3_length: 12
cdr3_aa: CASSPSRDEQFF

v_call: TRBV6-6
cdr3_length: 13
cdr3_aa: CASRGQGDQPQHF

v_call: TRBV3-1/TRBV3-2
cdr3_length: 14
cdr3_aa: CASNLRGSNQPQHF

v_call: TRBV10-1
cdr3_length: 12
cdr3_aa: CASSNRNYGYTF

v_call: TRBV9
cdr3_length: 14
cdr3_aa: CATGSGRGSDTQYF

v_call: TRBV2
cdr3_length: 13
cdr3_aa: CASRPSGGYEQYF

v_call: TRBV28
cdr3_length: 14
cdr3_aa: CASSSGTLPYEQYF

v_call: TRBV28
cdr3_length: 13
cdr3_aa: CASRGAAGSPLHF

v_call: TRBV6-5
cdr3_length: 12
cdr3_aa: CASSGQDQPQHF

v_call: TRBV7-9
cdr3_length: 12
cdr3_aa: CASSSWEDTQYF

v_call: TRBV4-1
cdr3_length: 15
cdr3_aa: CASSQSLGVNYGYTF

v_call: TRBV3-1/TRBV3-2
cdr3_length: 12
cdr3_aa: CASSFYRETIYF

v_call: TRBV27
cdr3_length: 16
cdr3_aa: CASSPGTSVYSDTQYF

v_call: TRBV7-3
cdr3_length: 14
cdr3_aa: CASSQDRRGNTIYF

v_call: TRBV7-3
cdr3_length: 13
cdr3_aa: CASSEQGAGGYTF

v_call: TRBV6-5
cdr3_length: 15
cdr3_aa: CASTGQGRFSYEQYF

v_call: TRBV9
cdr3_length: 14
cdr3_aa: CASSVFGGSYGYTF

v_call: TRBV11-1
cdr3_length: 15
cdr3_aa: CASSFSGGSYNEQFF

v_call: TRBV7-3
cdr3_length: 14
cdr3_aa: CASSLVAGGEGYTF

v_call: TRBV2
cdr3_length: 13
cdr3_aa: CASSRQANQPQHF

v_call: TRBV23-1
cdr3_length: 18
cdr3_aa: CASSHTPWASMNTGELFF

v_call: TRBV28
cdr3_length: 14
cdr3_aa: CASSSGLQNSPLHF